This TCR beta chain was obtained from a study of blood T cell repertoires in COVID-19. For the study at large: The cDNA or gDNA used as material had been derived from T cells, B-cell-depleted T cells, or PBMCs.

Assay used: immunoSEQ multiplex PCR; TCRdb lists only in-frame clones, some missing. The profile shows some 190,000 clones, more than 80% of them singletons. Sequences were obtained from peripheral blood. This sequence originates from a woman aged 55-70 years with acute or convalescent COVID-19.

The CDR3 is CASSLGDKPNEKLFF. DNA for the CDR3: TGTGCCAGCAGCTTGGGAGACAAGCCTAATGAAAAACTGTTTTTT. The V call is TRBV5-5, the J call TRBJ1-4; D gene ambiguous. The V and J ends lost 0 bases and 3 bases respectively, with 9 bases between them. Germline CDR1 is SGHKS and CDR2 is YYEKEE (reference sequence). The length of the CDR3 is 15 residues.